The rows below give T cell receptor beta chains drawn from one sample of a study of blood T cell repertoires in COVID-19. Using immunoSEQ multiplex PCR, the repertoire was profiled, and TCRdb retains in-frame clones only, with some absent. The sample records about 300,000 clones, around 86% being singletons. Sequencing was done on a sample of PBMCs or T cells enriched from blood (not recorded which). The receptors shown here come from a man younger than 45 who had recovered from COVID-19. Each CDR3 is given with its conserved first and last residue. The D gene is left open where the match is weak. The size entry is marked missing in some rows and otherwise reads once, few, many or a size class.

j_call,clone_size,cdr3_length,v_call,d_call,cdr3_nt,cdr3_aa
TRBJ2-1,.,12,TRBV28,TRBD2,TGTGCCAGCAGTGCTAGCGGGTCAACAGAGGTCTTC,CASSASGSTEVF
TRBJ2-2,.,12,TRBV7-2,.,TGTGCCAGCAGCTATTTCTTCGGGGAGCTGTTTTTT,CASSYFFGELFF
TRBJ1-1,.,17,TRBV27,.,TGTGCCAGCAGTTTAGCGGCCTCTCTTCAGGGGAACACTGAAGCTTTCTTT,CASSLAASLQGNTEAFF
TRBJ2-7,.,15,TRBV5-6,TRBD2,TGTGCCAGCAGCTTATACCTAGCGGGCCCACTCGAGCAGTACTTC,CASSLYLAGPLEQYF
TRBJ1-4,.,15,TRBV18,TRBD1,TGTGCCAGCTCACCTCAGGGGGCGGATAATGAAAAACTGTTTTTT,CASSPQGADNEKLFF
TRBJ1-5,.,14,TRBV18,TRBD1,TGTGCCAGCTCACCGGGACAGCTTAATCAGCCCCAGCATTTT,CASSPGQLNQPQHF
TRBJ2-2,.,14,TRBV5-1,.,TGCGCCAGCATGAAGGGGGCGAACACCGGGGAGCTGTTTTTT,CASMKGANTGELFF
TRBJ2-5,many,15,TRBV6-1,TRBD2,TGTGCCAGCAGTGAACTAGCGGGGGGGCAAGAGACCCAGTACTTC,CASSELAGGQETQYF
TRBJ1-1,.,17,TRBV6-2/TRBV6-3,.,TGTGCCAGCAGTTACTCGGCACAGGCGATACCTAACACTGAAGCTTTCTTT,CASSYSAQAIPNTEAFF
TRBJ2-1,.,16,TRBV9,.,TGTGCCAGCAGCGTAGCTACGCTGAGCTCCTACAATGAGCAGTTCTTC,CASSVATLSSYNEQFF
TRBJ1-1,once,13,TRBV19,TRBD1,TGTGCCAGCTTGGACAGGGGCATTGACGAAGCTTTCTTT,CASLDRGIDEAFF
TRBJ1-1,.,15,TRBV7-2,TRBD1,TGTGCCAGCAGCTACAAGACAGGGGGGAACACTGAAGCTTTCTTT,CASSYKTGGNTEAFF
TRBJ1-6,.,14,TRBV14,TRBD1,TGTGCCAGCAGCCCAGGACAGGGTTGGTCACCCCTCCACTTT,CASSPGQGWSPLHF
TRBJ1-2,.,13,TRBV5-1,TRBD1,TGCGCCAGCAGCTTGCAGGGGGCGGACGGCTACACCTTC,CASSLQGADGYTF
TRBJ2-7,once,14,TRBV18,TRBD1,TGTGCCAGCTCACGGACAGGGGGCTCCTACGAGCAGTACTTC,CASSRTGGSYEQYF
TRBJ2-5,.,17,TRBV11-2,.,TGTGCCAGCAGCTTTCCGACGTGGGCTGGGTACCAAGAGACCCAGTACTTC,CASSFPTWAGYQETQYF
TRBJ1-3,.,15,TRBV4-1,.,TGCGCCAGCAGCCAAGTATGGGGGGCTGGAAACACCATATATTTT,CASSQVWGAGNTIYF
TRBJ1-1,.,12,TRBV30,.,TGTGCCTGGACCAAAGCAAACACTGAAGCTTTCTTT,CAWTKANTEAFF
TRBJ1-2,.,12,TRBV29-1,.,TGCAGCGTTGAAGAACGACTTAGCGGCTACACCTTC,CSVEERLSGYTF
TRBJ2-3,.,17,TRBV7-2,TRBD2,TGTGCCAGCAGCCTCGATCTAGCGGGAGGGCATGTAGATACGCAGTATTTT,CASSLDLAGGHVDTQYF
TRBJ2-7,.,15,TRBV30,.,TGTGCCTGGAGTGTACAAAGCGCCGGTTCATACGAGCAGTACTTC,CAWSVQSAGSYEQYF
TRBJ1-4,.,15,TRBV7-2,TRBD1,TGTGCCAGCAGCTCGGCGGACAGGGTCGGAGAAAAACTGTTTTTT,CASSSADRVGEKLFF
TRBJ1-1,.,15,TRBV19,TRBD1,TGTGCCAGTAGTATCCCCAGACAGGGCAACACTGAAGCTTTCTTT,CASSIPRQGNTEAFF
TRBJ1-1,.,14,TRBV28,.,TGTGCCAGCAGTTTATCCATCGGACAACATGAAGCTTTCTTT,CASSLSIGQHEAFF
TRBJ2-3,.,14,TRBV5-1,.,TGCGCCAGCAGCCGCGGATCGGCCGCAGATACGCAGTATTTT,CASSRGSAADTQYF
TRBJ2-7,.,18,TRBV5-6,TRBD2,TGTGCCAGCAGCTCCCGGACTAGCGGGGGGGGATGGACCTACGAGCAGTACTTC,CASSSRTSGGGWTYEQYF
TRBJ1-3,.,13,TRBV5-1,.,TGCGCCAGCAGAACTGACACCGGAAACACCATATATTTT,CASRTDTGNTIYF
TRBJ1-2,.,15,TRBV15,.,TGTGCCACCAGCAGTGCGGACAGTCCTAACTATGGCTACACCTTC,CATSSADSPNYGYTF
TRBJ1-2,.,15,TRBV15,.,TGTGCCACCAGCAGAGAGGGGCAGGGGCTCTATGGCTACACCTTC,CATSREGQGLYGYTF
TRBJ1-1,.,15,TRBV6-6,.,TGTGCCAGCAGTTACAGGGCAGGGCTGAACACTGAAGCTTTCTTT,CASSYRAGLNTEAFF
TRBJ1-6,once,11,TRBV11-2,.,TGTGCCAGCAGCTTACAATCACCCCTCCACTTT,CASSLQSPLHF
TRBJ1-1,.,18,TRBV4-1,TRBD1,TGCGCCAGCAGCCAAGGCACACAGACAGGGGTCCGGAACACTGAAGCTTTCTTT,CASSQGTQTGVRNTEAFF
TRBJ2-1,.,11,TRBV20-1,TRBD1,TGCAGTCGCTCAGGGGGACATGAGCAGTTCTTC,CSRSGGHEQFF
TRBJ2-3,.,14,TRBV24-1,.,TGTGCCACCAGTGACCTCGACTACGCAGATACGCAGTATTTT,CATSDLDYADTQYF
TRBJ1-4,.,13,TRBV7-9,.,TGTGCCAGCAGCCCCCTTGGAGGGGAAAAACTGTTTTTT,CASSPLGGEKLFF
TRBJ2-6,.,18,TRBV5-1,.,TGCGCCAGCAGCTTGGCCCGCATACACGTCTCTGGGGCCAACGTCCTGACTTTC,CASSLARIHVSGANVLTF
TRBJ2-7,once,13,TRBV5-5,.,TGTGCCAGCAGCCCCCCTGGAGTCTACGAGCAGTACTTC,CASSPPGVYEQYF
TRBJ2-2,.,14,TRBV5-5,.,TGTGCCAGCAGCTTGTGGAGGGGCACCGGGGAGCTGTTTTTT,CASSLWRGTGELFF
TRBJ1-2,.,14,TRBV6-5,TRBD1,TGTGCCAGCAAACGGACAGGGGTGAGGTATGGCTACACCTTC,CASKRTGVRYGYTF
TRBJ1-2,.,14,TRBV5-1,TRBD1,TGCGCCAGCAGATCCGACGCAGGGGGCGGCGGCTACACCTTC,CASRSDAGGGGYTF